The 32 T cell receptor beta chains below were found in one sample sequenced in a study of T cell repertoires in cytomegalovirus infection. For these receptors, no antigen is known. Each CDR3 protein is one row after TCRdb ran MiXCR on the reads. The sample has approximately 110,000 distinct CDR3 sequences; around 40% are singletons. The sequences come from CD8+ T cells from cultured PBMCs, collected from culture after CMV antigen stimulation. These receptors all come from a human donor in good health (CMV status not recorded). Some clones in this sample may be carry-over from other donors' samples.

V is TRBV7-2 and J is TRBJ1-2; D is perhaps TRBD1 (5 bases). V was shortened by 3 bases and J by 2 bases, with 10 bases between the two germline ends. Germline assignment: CDR1 SGHTA and CDR2 FQGNSA. This CDR3 comprises 14 residues. The CDR3 DNA reads TGTGCCAGCAGCTTCCAGGGCAGGAACTATGGCTACACCTTC. Translated: CASSFQGRNYGYTF.

This clonotype was observed a handful of times. The chain combines TRBV11-2 with TRBJ1-6; TRBD1 is a possible D gene (5 bases). Germline-derived CDR1 and CDR2 are SGHAT and FQNNGV. The V and J ends lost 5 bases and 7 bases respectively, with 12 bases between them. The CDR3 has 14 residues. In DNA, the CDR3 is TGTGCCAGCAGCGAGGGACCGGCCAATTCACCCCTCCACTTT. It specifies CASSEGPANSPLHF.

CDR3 loop: CSVAGGSSIVREQYF. The CDR3 region has the DNA TGCAGCGTTGCCGGGGGCTCTAGCATCGTTCGGGAGCAGTACTTC. V and J are TRBV29-1 and TRBJ2-7, with D tentatively TRBD1 or TRBD2 (6 bases each). Trimming removed 4 bases at V and 7 bases at J, with 23 bases between. The CDR3 spans 15 residues. Germline values: CDR1 SQVTM, CDR2 ANQGSEA.

To note about this clonotype: Just one base apart from a much larger clone, this may be a read error. The V call is TRBV2, the J call TRBJ1-1; unclear D gene. Germline CDR1 reads SNHLY; CDR2 reads FYNNEI. The CDR3 is 14 residues long. Written as DNA, the CDR3 is TGTGCCAGCAGTGTGAGCCCAATGAACACTGAAGCTTCCTTT. Translated, it gives CASSVSPMNTEASF.

This clonotype was picked up a small number of times. V usage is TRBV27 and J usage is TRBJ1-2; the D gene is possibly TRBD1 (5 bases). The CDR3 contains 12 residues. The V end lost 5 bases, the J end lost 9 bases, and 13 bases lay between the germline ends. Looked up from germline, CDR1 is MNHEY and CDR2 is SMNVEV (reference sequence). CDR3 coding DNA: TGTGCCAGCAGTCCCGGCGGGGGTCGCTACACCTTC. Encoded protein: CASSPGGGRYTF.

The chain uses TRBV7-9 and TRBJ2-7; the match to TRBD2 covers 9 bases. CDR3 length: 16 amino acids. Looked up from germline, CDR1 is SEHNR and CDR2 is FQNEAQ (reference sequence). V lost 5 bases to trimming and J lost 0 bases; unmatched junction nucleotides: 8. The CDR3 sequence is CASSDSSGESSYEQYF. CDR3 sequence (DNA): TGTGCCAGCAGCGACTCTAGCGGGGAGTCCTCCTACGAGCAGTACTTC.

This clonotype was seen many times. J is TRBJ2-3 and V is TRBV2, with D possibly matching TRBD1 (5 bases). Between the trimmed V and J ends, which lost 3 bases and 1 base, there was a span of 8 bases. This CDR3 has 14 amino acids. Looked up from germline, CDR1 is SNHLY and CDR2 is FYNNEI. The CDR3 sequence: CASSEGLGTDTQYF. DNA for the CDR3: TGTGCCAGCAGTGAGGGGCTGGGCACAGATACGCAGTATTTT.

V and J are TRBV6-5 and TRBJ2-3; D unclear. The ends were cut back, 1 base at V and 2 bases at J, with 13 bases in the middle. Germline CDR1 and CDR2: MNHEY and SVGAGI. The CDR3 totals 16 residues. The CDR3 sequence: CASSYFGIFYTDTQYF. The CDR3 region has the DNA TGTGCCAGCAGTTACTTTGGCATCTTTTACACAGATACGCAGTATTTT.

The chain combines TRBV7-8 with TRBJ1-1; possibly TRBD1 for D (5 bases). V lost 0 bases and J lost 9, with 23 bases in between. This CDR3 has 17 amino acids. Germline-derived CDR1 and CDR2 are SGHVS and FQNEAQ. CDR3 coding DNA: TGTGCCAGCAGCTTAGCGGGGACGGCCTCGCCCAATTTTAAAGCTTTCTTT. Translating it yields CASSLAGTASPNFKAFF.

This clonotype turned up a few times. The chain has TRBV28 and TRBJ1-4; 7 bases line up with TRBD1. The V gene end was trimmed by 3 bases and the J gene end by 14 bases; junction bases not matched to a gene: 12. Per the germline V gene, CDR1 is MDHEN and CDR2 is SYDVKM. The CDR3 is made up of 14 amino acids. The CDR3 loop is CASSFTTGGTALFF. The CDR3 DNA sequence: TGTGCCAGCAGTTTCACCACCGGTGGGACAGCTCTGTTTTTT.

The chain carries TRBV4-1 and TRBJ2-1, with D unclear. Per the germline V gene, CDR1 is MGHRA and CDR2 is YSYEKL. V dropped 3 bases and J dropped 3 bases, with 9 bases sitting between them. The CDR3 runs 14 residues. CDR3 in DNA: TGCGCCAGCAGCCACACGACGGACTACAATGAGCAGTTCTTC. Translation gives CASSHTTDYNEQFF.

The chain carries TRBV6-5 and TRBJ1-2, with D unresolved. The CDR3 is made up of 13 amino acids. V shed 2 bases and J shed 6 bases, with 10 bases lying between them. Germline CDR1 MNHEY, CDR2 SVGAGI. This CDR3 reads CASSYGLGDGYTF. CDR3 nucleotides: TGTGCCAGCAGTTACGGACTGGGAGATGGCTACACCTTC.

The CDR3 DNA reads TGTGCTAGTGGTTTGCCACTGGGGGATGAGCAGTTCTTC. Its protein product is CASGLPLGDEQFF. The genes are TRBV12-5 and TRBJ2-1; possibly TRBD1 or TRBD2 for D (5 bases each). Trimming took off 2 bases at V and 8 bases at J, with 10 bases between the two ends. In germline, CDR1 is LGHNT, CDR2 FRNRAP. CDR3 length: 13 amino acids.

This clonotype was counted once. The chain has TRBV29-1 and TRBJ2-3, with 12 positions matching TRBD2. Germline CDR1 SQVTM, CDR2 ANQGSEA. V was pared by 5 bases and J by 0 bases, with 9 bases of the junction left unmatched. There are 17 residues in the CDR3. In DNA, the CDR3 is TGCAGCGTTTGGTTGGGGGGGACTAGCGGGAGCACAGATACGCAGTATTTT. The encoded protein is CSVWLGGTSGSTDTQYF.

The V gene is TRBV20-1, the J gene TRBJ2-3; 11 bases align to TRBD2. Germline CDR1 and CDR2: DFQATT and SNEGSKA (reference sequence). The CDR3 contains 18 residues. The ends lost 4 bases at V and 3 bases at J; junction bases unmatched: 15. The chain's CDR3 is CSAISPVDSGGATDTQYF. The CDR3 DNA reads TGCAGTGCTATTTCCCCGGTTGATAGCGGGGGGGCTACAGATACGCAGTATTTT.

This chain connects TRBV27 to TRBJ1-3; no clear D gene. Germline CDR1 reads MNHEY; CDR2 reads SMNVEV (reference sequence). This CDR3 comprises 13 residues. Trimming shortened V by 6 bases and J by 0 bases, and 6 bases separated the two germline ends. DNA for the CDR3: TGTGCCAGCAGCCCGAGCTCTGGAAACACCATATATTTT. Translating gives CASSPSSGNTIYF.

DNA for the CDR3: TGTGCCAGCAGTCCAGGGACTAGCGGACTCAAGCAGTATTTT. This codes for CASSPGTSGLKQYF. The chain joins TRBV27 to TRBJ2-3; TRBD2 aligns across 11 bases. The J segment lost 11 bases and the V segment lost 5 bases, leaving 9 bases of the junction unmatched. The CDR3 covers 14 residues. Looked up from germline, CDR1 is MNHEY and CDR2 is SMNVEV (reference sequence).

The chain carries TRBV4-2 and TRBJ2-7, with D perhaps TRBD2 (5 bases). Trimming shortened V by 0 bases and J by 6 bases, and 9 bases separated the two germline ends. This CDR3 spans 13 amino acids. The V gene's germline CDR1 is LGHNA and CDR2 YNFKEQ. The CDR3 coding sequence is TGTGCCAGCAGCCAAGAGAAAGGAGGCGAGCAGTACTTC. It encodes CASSQEKGGEQYF.

The V call is TRBV19, the J call TRBJ2-2, with D maybe TRBD1 (5 bases). V lost 1 base and J lost 3, with 6 bases in between. Germline V CDR1 and CDR2: LNHDA, SQIVND (reference sequence). This CDR3 comprises 14 residues. CDR3 DNA sequence: TGTGCCAGTAGTATAGGGACATACACCGGGGAGCTGTTTTTT. This translates into CASSIGTYTGELFF.

V and J are TRBV7-4 and TRBJ2-7; 9 nucleotides match TRBD1. Per germline, CDR1 SGHVT and CDR2 SQSDAQ. The length of the CDR3 is 16 residues. The junction had 6 bases not matched to a gene; V was cut back by 1 base and J by 2 bases. CDR3 bases: TGTGCCAGCAGCTTAGACCCCCGGGACAGGGCCTACGAGCAGTACTTC. This gives the protein CASSLDPRDRAYEQYF.

This clonotype appeared a few times. The rearrangement uses TRBV19 and TRBJ1-6; D remains unclear. V lost 8 bases to trimming and J lost 7 bases, with 12 bases between them. The CDR3 covers 13 residues. From germline, CDR1 is LNHDA and CDR2 SQIVND (reference sequence). CDR3 amino acids: CASGDKLNSPLHF. CDR3 nucleotides: TGTGCCAGTGGAGACAAACTGAATTCACCCCTCCACTTT.

V gene TRBV28 combines with J gene TRBJ2-4; TRBD1 aligns across 7 bases. Germline CDR1 is MDHEN and CDR2 is SYDVKM. The CDR3 is made up of 18 amino acids. V gave up 2 bases and J gave up 3 bases; unmatched junction bases: 13. DNA for the CDR3: TGTGCCAGCAGTTTACCCCGGACAGGTCAAACCGACAAAAACATTCAGTACTTC. This codes for CASSLPRTGQTDKNIQYF.

This clonotype was counted ten times or more. The chain employs TRBV7-2 and TRBJ2-1, with 7 nucleotides matching TRBD1. Germline V gene sequence: CDR1 SGHTA, CDR2 FQGNSA. The CDR3 has 13 amino acids. V shed 5 bases and J 6 bases; nucleotides not matched to a gene: 4. The CDR3 region is CASSPDRVNEQFF. The CDR3 DNA reads TGTGCCAGCAGCCCTGACAGGGTCAATGAGCAGTTCTTC.

There are many counts of this clonotype. The chain combines TRBV6-2 or TRBV6-3 with TRBJ2-1; 13 positions agree with TRBD2. The germline CDR1 and CDR2 sequences are MNHEY and SVGEGT. This CDR3 is 21 amino acids long. Trimming removed 2 bases from V and 0 bases from J; junction bases left unmatched: 13. This chain's CDR3 is CASSYREGTSGEISSYNEQFF. CDR3 coding DNA: TGTGCCAGCAGTTACCGCGAGGGGACTAGCGGGGAGATCAGCTCCTACAATGAGCAGTTCTTC.

This sequence joins TRBV7-8 and TRBJ2-1; TRBD2 matches at 9 bases. The CDR3 is 15 residues long. V gave up 4 bases and J gave up 3 bases; unmatched junction bases: 4. The germline V gene encodes CDR1 SGHVS and CDR2 FQNEAQ. The CDR3 DNA is TGTGCCAGCAGCTCCAGACTAGCGGTCTACAATGAGCAGTTCTTC. Its protein product is CASSSRLAVYNEQFF. Drawing the rest from reference TRBV7-8 and TRBJ2-1, the complete variable domain is GAGVSQSPRYKVAKRGQDVALRCDPISGHVSLFWYQQALGQGPEFLTYFQNEAQLDKSGLPSDRFFAERPEGSVSTLKIQRTQQEDSAVYLCASSSRLAVYNEQFFGPGTRLTVL.

This clonotype was seen more than once but under ten times. The chain carries TRBV7-9 and TRBJ2-1; 9 bases are a match to TRBD2. CDR3 size: 15 residues. Germline-derived CDR1 and CDR2 are SEHNR and FQNEAQ (reference sequence). Germline trimming cut 1 base from V and 6 bases from J; bases unmatched to any gene: 4. The CDR3 reads CASSLVRRGGNEQFF. CDR3 sequence (DNA): TGTGCCAGCAGCTTAGTCCGGCGGGGGGGCAATGAGCAGTTCTTC.

The table lists this clonotype with a few counts. The chain couples TRBV12-3 or TRBV12-4 to TRBJ1-1; 7 bases are shared with TRBD1. This CDR3 comprises 14 residues. V lost 3 bases and J lost 6; bases outside the gene matches: 7. The CDR3 bases are TGTGCCAGCAGTTTTAACAGGGGAGACTCTGAAGCTTTCTTT. It yields the protein CASSFNRGDSEAFF.

This clonotype was counted between two and nine times. The chain links TRBV7-9 to TRBJ1-1; D remains unclear. Deletions cut 7 bases from V and 2 bases from J, with 14 bases between. The germline gives CDR1 SEHNR, CDR2 FQNEAQ (reference sequence). CDR3 length: 14 residues. For the CDR3, the DNA is TGTGCCAGCAACCCTGACACGTACAACACTGAAGCTTTCTTT. Translating gives CASNPDTYNTEAFF.

This clonotype turned up a few times. At one end, the junction sequence differs from germline, possibly due to a read error. This chain joins TRBV27 and TRBJ1-1; D is possibly TRBD1 (5 bases). Germline V gives CDR1 MNHEY, CDR2 SMNVEV (reference sequence). This CDR3 region has 14 residues. Written as DNA, the CDR3 is TGTGCCAGCAGCCCGGGACCCATGAACTCTGAAGCTTTCTTT. It is translated as CASSPGPMNSEAFF.

The chain carries TRBV7-9 and TRBJ1-3, with a possible D match to TRBD1 (6 bases). The ends were cut back, 2 bases at V and 5 bases at J, with 16 bases in the middle. The CDR3 contains 16 residues. The V gene's germline CDR1 is SEHNR and CDR2 FQNEAQ (reference sequence). In DNA form, the CDR3 reads TGTGCCAGCAGCTTACCGCAGGGGACCGGTAGAAACACCATATATTTT. Translated, it gives CASSLPQGTGRNTIYF. The whole variable domain, filled in from reference TRBV7-9 and TRBJ1-3, reads DTGVSQNPRHKITKRGQNVTFRCDPISEHNRLYWYRQTLGQGPEFLTYFQNEAQLEKSRLLSDRFSAERPKGSFSTLEIQRTEQGDSAMYLCASSLPQGTGRNTIYFGEGSWLTVV.

This clonotype was recorded a few times. The chain has TRBV6-1 and TRBJ2-3; 10 bases fit TRBD1. Trimming at V came to 2 bases and at J to 3 bases, leaving 5 bases not matched to a gene. Per the germline V gene, CDR1 is MNHNS and CDR2 is SASEGT. CDR3 length: 16 residues. The CDR3 DNA sequence: TGTGCCAGCAGTGAAAGGGGACAGGGGCTTACAGATACGCAGTATTTT. It codes for CASSERGQGLTDTQYF.

V is TRBV3-1 and J is TRBJ2-7; possible D gene TRBD2, 6 bases. CDR1 is LGHDT and CDR2 is YNNKEL in the germline V gene (reference sequence). This CDR3 has 13 residues. V shed 1 base and J shed 6 bases, with 10 bases lying between them. CDR3 nucleotides: TGTGCCAGCAGCCAAGTTCTAGCGCTCGAGCAGTACTTC. Its translation is CASSQVLALEQYF.